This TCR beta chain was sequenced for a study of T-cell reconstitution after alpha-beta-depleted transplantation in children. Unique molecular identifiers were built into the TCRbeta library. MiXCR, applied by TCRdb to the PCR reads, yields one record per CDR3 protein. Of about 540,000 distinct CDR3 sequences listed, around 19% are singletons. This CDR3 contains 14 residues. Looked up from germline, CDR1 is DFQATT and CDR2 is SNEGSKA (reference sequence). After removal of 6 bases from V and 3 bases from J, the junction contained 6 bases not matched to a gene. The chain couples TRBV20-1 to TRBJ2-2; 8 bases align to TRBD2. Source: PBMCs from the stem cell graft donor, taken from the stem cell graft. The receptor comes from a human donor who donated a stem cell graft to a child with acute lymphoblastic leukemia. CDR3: CSASSGKDTGELFF. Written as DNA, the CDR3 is TGCAGTGCCAGTAGCGGGAAGGACACCGGGGAGCTGTTTTTT.